This T cell receptor (beta chain) was recovered during a study of cytomegalovirus exposure and HLA in healthy donors (dated by TCRdb to about 2017). Background on the whole study: An earlier analysis of some 600 of the donors reported 276 Gb of sequence data and 117 million unique TCR beta sequences obtained from around 170 million T cells. Approximately 310 gigabases of sequencing data and 91 million or so unique TCR sequences made up an early release that covered 500 to 650 HLA-typed donors. Of the roughly 400 genotyped donors, over 70% fell in the genetic ancestry cluster associated with self-reported Caucasian donors. The study was designed to test whether signatures of past pathogen exposure could be identified by cataloging public T cell receptors. Using immunosequencing, the study profiled T cell repertoires from some 670 subjects and related those repertoires to cytomegalovirus serostatus. Besides the first cohort of approximately 670 subjects, a separate validation cohort made up of 120 different subjects was used. To predict cytomegalovirus infection status, the study combined high-throughput TCR immunosequencing, statistical association of individual TCRs with disease status, and machine learning. A later analysis re-analyzed previously published TCR beta repertoires from 500 to 700 donors and added high-resolution HLA genotyping to study TCR occurrence patterns. In the later analysis, no new phenotypic data were used to find candidate immune exposures; instead, reliance was placed on TCR beta sequences and their occurrence across donors. An earlier analysis of around 540 of the donors applied high-throughput TCR beta sequencing to assess whether each TCR beta V gene segment acted as functional or pseudogenic. Alongside the repertoire data, information on donor age, sex, ethnicity and CMV serostatus was compiled. In a later genetic analysis, genome-wide SNP genotypes for about three fifths of the roughly 670 donors were used, and that subset was treated as a discovery cohort. Every discovery cohort repertoire had been produced on one sequencing platform. Both class I and class II loci were covered by HLA typing, at four-digit resolution. The number of typed donors differed by locus: about 620-640 for A, B, C, DRB1 and DQB1; some 500 for DQA1; 606 for DPA1; and some 450 for DPB1. About five DR-DQ haplotypes were treated as single units for association and clustering because of strong linkage in the cohort. Across 398 genotyped donors of the cohort, an average of approximately 200,000 unique TCR beta nucleotide sequences per donor were sequenced, and roughly 17% of those sequences were non-productive. Results the study describes overall, beyond this receptor: Across donors, most TCR sequences were observed very rarely, whereas some public TCRs were present in many individuals. According to a later analysis, most CMV-associated TCR beta chains appeared to be HLA-restricted, and the HLA associations seemed to be driven largely by CMV exposure. Roughly uniform sequencing depth across donors was assumed in presence/absence analyses, although this assumption may not hold. In a later analysis, HLA-associated TCR beta chains were found to be more clonally expanded and to have lower generation probabilities than equally common non-associated chains. A later analysis associated 16,951 TCR beta sequences with specific HLA alleles at a false discovery rate of 0.05. A group of highly shared sequence variants was considered likely to be a technical artifact of the sequencing pipeline. According to a later analysis, TCR association rates differed among HLA loci, with DRB1 alleles showing the most associated TCRs and HLA-C alleles showing the fewest. Compared with the roughly 710-donor mean, donors in an Asian-associated ancestry cluster had fewer N-insertions in productive TCRs, according to a later genetic analysis. A few of the identified cytomegalovirus-associated TCR beta chains were confirmed in vitro to be specific for cytomegalovirus antigens. An earlier analysis of roughly 570 of the donors showed that most TCR beta V segments appeared in productive rearrangements either about 87% or about 30% of the time, which broadly matched IMGT annotations. Because HLA typing was unavailable for some donors at each locus, only the typed subset was used in association tests. Because the 87-base-pair reads could not distinguish some IMGT-functional V segments, including TRBV6-2 and TRBV6-3, those segments were excluded. In this cohort, only TCR beta chains were sequenced, and detectable features were limited by the absence of alpha or paired-chain data. A further reported finding was that TCR beta sequences accurately predicted the HLA-A and HLA-B alleles for most subjects in the first cohort. Cytomegalovirus status was reported to be diagnosed by the classifier with high specificity and sensitivity in both the original and validation cohorts. Immune exposure information for the cohort was limited to CMV serostatus. When HLA alleles, especially DR and DQ, strongly co-occurred, TCR associations were difficult to assign to individual alleles. The authors suggested that the approach could potentially be generalized to other disease states and immunological phenotypes. In a later analysis, several top co-occurrence clusters were reported to appear linked to parvovirus B19, influenza, CMV and Epstein-Barr virus. Correlated functional status among segregating V segments might reflect linkage disequilibrium, but an unknown experimental factor could not be ruled out. In the study, some 160 TCR beta chains were listed as associated with cytomegalovirus. Because counts were too low, approximately 15 rarely observed V segments, including chromosome 9 orphons, were excluded from the earlier analysis of some 540 of the donors. A later genetic analysis associated a missense DCLRE1C variant with V-gene and J-gene trimming of TCR beta chains, and an independent cohort replicated the association.

In total, over 600 healthy bone marrow donors made up the cohort. All cohort members were sampled while nominally healthy, although unrecorded immune exposures were likely present. The donor tested CMV seronegative, placing the donor among the 352 seronegative members of the cohort. Every donor gave a peripheral blood sample, and the peripheral blood mononuclear cells from that sample were used for TCR beta sequencing. The Qiagen DNeasy Blood Extraction Kit was used to extract genomic DNA from the blood cell samples. Remarks on this clone: Its antigen is not yet known. No quality values exist for individual bases; no much larger clone is one base distant.

The germline V gene encodes CDR1 SQVTM and CDR2 ANQGSEA. Trimming takes 7 bases from V and 2 bases from J, and the germline ends sit 12 bases apart. The CDR3 covers 13 residues, taking in both the cysteine and the phenylalanine. Just CDR3 DNA is preserved here, 39 bases in frame from base 1. Preparation of the library involved the immunoSEQ multiplex PCR assay. For the multiplex PCR, a mixture combining 60 forward primers for TCR Vbeta segments and 13 reverse primers for TCR Jbeta segments was used. The CDR3 region of rearranged TCR beta genes was amplified from genomic DNA by a multiplex PCR assay. The Illumina HiSeq System was used to sequence the amplified TCR beta libraries as 87-base-pair reads. On the authors' methods: A later analysis counted some 80 million unique TCR beta chains across the 550 to 750 repertoires, and around 9.9 million of these chains were shared by at least two donors. Raw reads were error-corrected and collapsed into unique sequences by a nearest-neighbor algorithm in which closely related sequences were merged to remove PCR and sequencing errors. To assign V, D and J gene segments, CDR3 sequences were aligned to IMGT reference sequences. For a sequence to be retained, a match of at least six nucleotides was required to both a V gene segment and a J gene segment. A rearrangement counted as productive if the CDR3 had no stop codons and remained in frame with V and J, and every other rearrangement counted as non-productive. Following IMGT convention, CDR3 was defined as the stretch from the second conserved V-encoded cysteine up to the conserved J-encoded phenylalanine. In an earlier analysis of approximately 500 of the donors, sequences lacking an unambiguous match to a single V gene segment were excluded. An earlier analysis of 500 to 700 of the donors classified V segments as functional when productive rearrangements were above 56.7% and as segregating when the standard deviation between donors was above 5%. A statistical classification framework was built to diagnose cytomegalovirus status from the catalog of TCR beta chain sequences. A later analysis assigned V and J genes by comparing TCR nucleotide sequences with IMGT/GENE-DB human TR gene sequences. Using the TCRdist pipeline, a later analysis assigned CDR3 sequences along with most-parsimonious VDJ recombination scenarios. In a later analysis, each TCR beta chain was defined by its CDR3 amino acid sequence together with its V-gene family, and reads lacking a unique V-gene family were excluded. A later analysis removed several hundred highly shared, low-generation-probability nucleotide sequences to deal with suspected cross-contamination and a sequencing artifact. In a later analysis, a clonal expansion index was calculated for each public chain from normalized within-repertoire ranks of inferred template counts. In a later analysis, generation probabilities were computed using a VDJ recombination model fitted to out-of-frame rearrangements, and the results were checked against IGoR. Hypergeometric tests were used in a later analysis to score TCR-TCR, TCR-HLA and TCR-CMV co-occurrence, with a repertoire-size bias correction applied to the TCR pairs. A later analysis estimated false discovery rates by permuting HLA or CMV assignments 20 times. In a later analysis, co-occurring TCRs were grouped using DBSCAN, and TCRdist sequence similarity was added for clustering within HLA-allele-positive subsets. For co-occurrence clustering, repertoires with fewer than 30,000 or more than 120,000 public chains were excluded, along with four to six repertoires with anomalous nucleotide sharing. TCRdb limited this immuneACCESS table to in-frame rearrangements with V and J called. A share of clones is missing; checked studies link under half to unresolved V genes, and the rest is unexplained. V, J and clone size are those of that table, while D and trimming were read from the DNA. Present in this sample are approximately 97,000 clones, approximately 70% of which were seen just once. The ten largest clones take up roughly 3.6% of the sample.

The rearranged segments are TRBV29-1 and TRBJ2-1; TRBD1 could be the D gene, as 5 bases match. The sequence was obtained from a middle-aged man in good health and CMV-seronegative. Sequencing used PBMCs. The nucleotides are TGCAGCGGAGCAGGGTCGGCCTACAATGAGCAGTTCTTC. Its protein reads: CSGAGSAYNEQFF.